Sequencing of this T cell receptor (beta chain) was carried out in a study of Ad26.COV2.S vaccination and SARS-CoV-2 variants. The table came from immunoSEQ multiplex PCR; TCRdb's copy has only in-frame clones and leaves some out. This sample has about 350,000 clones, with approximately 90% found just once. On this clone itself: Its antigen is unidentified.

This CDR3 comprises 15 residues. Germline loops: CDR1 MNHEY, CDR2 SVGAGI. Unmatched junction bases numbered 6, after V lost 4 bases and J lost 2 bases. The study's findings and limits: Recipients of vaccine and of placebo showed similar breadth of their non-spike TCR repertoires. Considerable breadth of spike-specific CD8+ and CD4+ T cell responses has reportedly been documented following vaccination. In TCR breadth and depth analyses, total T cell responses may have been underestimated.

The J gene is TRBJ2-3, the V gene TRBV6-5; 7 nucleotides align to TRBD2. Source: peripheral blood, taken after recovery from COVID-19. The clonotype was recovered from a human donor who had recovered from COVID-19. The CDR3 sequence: CASSFLGGITDTQYF. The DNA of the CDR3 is TGTGCCAGCAGTTTCCTCGGGGGGATCACAGATACGCAGTATTTT.